The TCR beta chain described here comes from a study of blood T cell repertoires in COVID-19. Study-level background: Donors in the United States, Italy and Spain gave samples during acute or convalescent COVID-19. T cells, B-cell-depleted T cells, or PBMCs supplied cDNA or gDNA.

Authors' data handling: Cell counts per sample came from amplifying reference gene primers. The protocol was immunoSEQ multiplex PCR, while the TCRdb copy is restricted to in-frame clones and leaves out a portion. The V and J calls and the clone size are those of that table, but D and trimming were determined from the DNA. The table has roughly 210,000 clones, 88% seen once. In germline, CDR1 is LNHDA, CDR2 SQIVND (reference sequence). This CDR3 is 12 amino acids long. V was cut by 7 bases and J by 1 base, with 7 bases left in between. This chain joins TRBV19 and TRBJ2-5; D call uncertain. Input material: peripheral blood. The clonotype originates from an older man with acute or convalescent COVID-19. CDR3 DNA: TGTGCCAGTAAAGATAGCCAAGAGACCCAGTACTTC. As protein: CASKDSQETQYF.